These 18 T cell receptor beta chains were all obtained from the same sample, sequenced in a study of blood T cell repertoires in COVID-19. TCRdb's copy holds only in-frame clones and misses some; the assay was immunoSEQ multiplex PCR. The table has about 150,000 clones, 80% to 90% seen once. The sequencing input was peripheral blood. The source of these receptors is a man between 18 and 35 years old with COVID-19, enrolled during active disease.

CDR3 loop: CATSHRPLGRDSSYNEQFF. CDR3 bases: TGTGCCACCAGCCACCGGCCGCTCGGAAGGGACAGCTCCTACAATGAGCAGTTCTTC. The chain joins TRBV15 to TRBJ2-1; 7 nucleotides agree with TRBD1. Trimming removed 5 bases from V and 0 bases from J; junction bases left unmatched: 16. The germline CDR1 and CDR2 sequences are LNHNV and YYDKDF (reference sequence). This CDR3 spans 19 amino acids.

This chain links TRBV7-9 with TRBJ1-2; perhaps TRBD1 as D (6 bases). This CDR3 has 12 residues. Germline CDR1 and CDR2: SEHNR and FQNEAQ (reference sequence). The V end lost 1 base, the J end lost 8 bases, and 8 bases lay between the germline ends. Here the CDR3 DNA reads TGTGCCAGCAGCTTAGACAGGGAAGGCTACACCTTC. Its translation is CASSLDREGYTF.

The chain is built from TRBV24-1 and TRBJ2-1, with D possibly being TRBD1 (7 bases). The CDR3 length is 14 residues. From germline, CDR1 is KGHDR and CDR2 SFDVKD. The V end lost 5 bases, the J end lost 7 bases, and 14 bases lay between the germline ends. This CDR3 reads CATSGRGAGNEQFF. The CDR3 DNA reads TGTGCCACCAGTGGCAGGGGGGCTGGAAATGAGCAGTTCTTC.

CDR3 in amino acids: CASSPQGANEQFF. The CDR3 coding sequence is TGTGCCAGCAGCCCCCAGGGGGCGAATGAGCAGTTCTTC. The chain employs TRBV13 and TRBJ2-1, with 8 positions matching TRBD1. CDR1 and CDR2 (germline): PRHDT, FYEKMQ (reference sequence). J lost 7 bases, V lost 5 bases, and 4 bases had no gene match. The length of the CDR3 is 13 residues.

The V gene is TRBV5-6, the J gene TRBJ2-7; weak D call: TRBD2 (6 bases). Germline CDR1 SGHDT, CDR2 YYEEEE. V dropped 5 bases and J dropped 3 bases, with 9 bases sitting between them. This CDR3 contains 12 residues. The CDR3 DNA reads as TGTGCCAGCAGTGGAGGGGACTACGAGCAGTACTTC. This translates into CASSGGDYEQYF. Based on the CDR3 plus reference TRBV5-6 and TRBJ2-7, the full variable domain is DAGVTQSPTHLIKTRGQQVTLRCSPKSGHDTVSWYQQALGQGPQFIFQYYEEEERQRGNFPDRFSGHQFPNYSSELNVNALLLGDSALYLCASSGGDYEQYFGPGTRLTVT.

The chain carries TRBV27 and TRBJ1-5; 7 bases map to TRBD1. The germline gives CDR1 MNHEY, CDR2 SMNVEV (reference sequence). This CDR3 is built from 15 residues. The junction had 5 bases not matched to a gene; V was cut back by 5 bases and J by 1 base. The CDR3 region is CASSKRGRSNQPQHF. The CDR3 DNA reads TGTGCCAGCAGTAAGAGGGGGCGGAGCAATCAGCCCCAGCATTTT.

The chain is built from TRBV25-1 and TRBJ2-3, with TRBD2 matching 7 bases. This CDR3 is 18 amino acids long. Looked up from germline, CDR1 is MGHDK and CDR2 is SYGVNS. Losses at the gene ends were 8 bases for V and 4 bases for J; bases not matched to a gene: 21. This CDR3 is CASPHPYRGRALADTQYF. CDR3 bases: TGTGCCAGCCCCCACCCCTATCGAGGGAGGGCCCTTGCAGATACGCAGTATTTT.

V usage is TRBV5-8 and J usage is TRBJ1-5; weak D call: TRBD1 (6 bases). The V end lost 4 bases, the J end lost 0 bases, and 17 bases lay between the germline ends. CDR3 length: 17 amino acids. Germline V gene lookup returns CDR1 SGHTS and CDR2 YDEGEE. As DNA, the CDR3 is TGTGCCAGCAGCAACCCCATCAGGGGCTATAGCAATCAGCCCCAGCATTTT. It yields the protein CASSNPIRGYSNQPQHF.

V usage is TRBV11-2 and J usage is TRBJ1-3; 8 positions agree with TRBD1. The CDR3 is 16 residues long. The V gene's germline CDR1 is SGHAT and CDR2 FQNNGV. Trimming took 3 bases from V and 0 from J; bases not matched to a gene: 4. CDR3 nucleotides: TGTGCCAGCAGCTTGGGACAGGAACCCTCTGGAAACACCATATATTTT. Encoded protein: CASSLGQEPSGNTIYF.

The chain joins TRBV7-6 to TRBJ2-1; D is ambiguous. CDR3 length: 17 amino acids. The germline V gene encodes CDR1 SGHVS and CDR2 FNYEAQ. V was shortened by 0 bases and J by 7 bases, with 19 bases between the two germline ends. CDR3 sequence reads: CASSLALFSRYPNEQFF. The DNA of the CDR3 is TGTGCCAGCAGCTTAGCGCTATTTTCCCGGTATCCAAATGAGCAGTTCTTC.

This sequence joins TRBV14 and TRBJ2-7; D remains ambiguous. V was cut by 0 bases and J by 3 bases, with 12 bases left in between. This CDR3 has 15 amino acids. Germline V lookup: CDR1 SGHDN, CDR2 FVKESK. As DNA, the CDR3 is TGTGCCAGCAGCCAAGAAGAACTTCCTATCTACGAGCAGTACTTC. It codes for CASSQEELPIYEQYF. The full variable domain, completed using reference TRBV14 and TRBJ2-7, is EAGVTQFPSHSVIEKGQTVTLRCDPISGHDNLYWYRRVMGKEIKFLLHFVKESKQDESGMPNNRFLAERTGGTYSTLKVQPAELEDSGVYFCASSQEELPIYEQYFGPGTRLTVT.

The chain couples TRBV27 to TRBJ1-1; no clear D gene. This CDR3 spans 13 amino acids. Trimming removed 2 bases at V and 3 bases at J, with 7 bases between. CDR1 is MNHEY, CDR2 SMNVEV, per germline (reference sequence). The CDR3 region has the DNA TGTGCCAGCAGTTTAGGAGTTTACACTGAAGCTTTCTTT. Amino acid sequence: CASSLGVYTEAFF.

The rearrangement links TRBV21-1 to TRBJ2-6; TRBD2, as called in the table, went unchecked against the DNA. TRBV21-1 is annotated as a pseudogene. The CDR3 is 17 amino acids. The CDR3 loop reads CASSPWSEGSGANVLTF. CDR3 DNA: TGTGCCAGCAGCCCGTGGAGCGAGGGCTCTGGGGCCAACGTCCTGACTTTC.

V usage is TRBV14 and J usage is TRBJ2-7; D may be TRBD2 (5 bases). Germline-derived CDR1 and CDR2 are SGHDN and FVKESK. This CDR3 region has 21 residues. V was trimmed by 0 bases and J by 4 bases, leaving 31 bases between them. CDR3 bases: TGTGCCAGCAGCCAAGATATGTGGGCAGTTTCAACCGAACTTGAGGGTTACGAGCAGTACTTC. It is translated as CASSQDMWAVSTELEGYEQYF. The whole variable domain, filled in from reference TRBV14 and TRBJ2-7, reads EAGVTQFPSHSVIEKGQTVTLRCDPISGHDNLYWYRRVMGKEIKFLLHFVKESKQDESGMPNNRFLAERTGGTYSTLKVQPAELEDSGVYFCASSQDMWAVSTELEGYEQYFGPGTRLTVT.

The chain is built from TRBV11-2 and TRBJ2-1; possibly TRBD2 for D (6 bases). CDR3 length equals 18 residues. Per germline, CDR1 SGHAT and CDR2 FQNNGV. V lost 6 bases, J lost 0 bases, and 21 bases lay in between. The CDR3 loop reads CASRTSTQDYSSYNEQFF. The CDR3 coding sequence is TGTGCCAGCAGAACCTCCACACAGGACTACAGCTCCTACAATGAGCAGTTCTTC.

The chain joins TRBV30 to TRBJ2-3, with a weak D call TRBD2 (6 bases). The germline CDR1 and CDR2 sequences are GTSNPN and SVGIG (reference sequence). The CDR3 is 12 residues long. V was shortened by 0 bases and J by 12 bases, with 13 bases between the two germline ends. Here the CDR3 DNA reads TGTGCCTGGAGTGTCGGGGAGGCCCTTCAGTATTTT. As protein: CAWSVGEALQYF.

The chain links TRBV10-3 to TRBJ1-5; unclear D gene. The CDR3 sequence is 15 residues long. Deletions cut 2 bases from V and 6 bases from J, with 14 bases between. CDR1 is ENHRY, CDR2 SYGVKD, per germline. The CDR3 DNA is TGTGCCATCAGTGAGAGGAAAGGAGATAGTCAGCCCCAGCATTTT. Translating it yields CAISERKGDSQPQHF.

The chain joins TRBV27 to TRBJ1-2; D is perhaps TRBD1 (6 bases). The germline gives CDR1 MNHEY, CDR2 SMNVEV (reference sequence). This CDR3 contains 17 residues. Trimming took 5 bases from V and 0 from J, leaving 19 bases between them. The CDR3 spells CASSPLDRTDPNYGYTF. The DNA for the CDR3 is TGTGCCAGCAGTCCCCTAGACAGGACTGACCCTAACTATGGCTACACCTTC.